This entry features one T cell receptor beta chain sequence. No antigen is known for it. This sample stems from a study of cytomegalovirus exposure and HLA in healthy donors. Primers included in the PCR were 60 Vbeta and 13 Jbeta primers. TCRdb's copy holds only in-frame clones and misses some; the assay was immunoSEQ multiplex PCR. The sample has some 150,000 clones, roughly four fifths seen once; the top ten hold 13%. Looked up from germline, CDR1 is MGHDK and CDR2 is SYGVNS. The CDR3 spans 11 residues. The study's findings and limits: Sequencing had likely introduced a cluster of highly shared sequence variants as an artifact.

The sequence was collected from a woman in her fifties or sixties in good health and CMV-seronegative. The sample was PBMCs. This sequence joins TRBV25-1 and TRBJ2-5; no reliable D call. The DNA end lines up better with TRBJ2-7; the J call may be wrong. CDR3 nucleotide sequence: TGTGCCAGCAGTGAAACCTACGAGCAGTACTTC. Translated, it gives CASSETYEQYF.